Shown below are 8 T cell receptor beta chains from a single sample sequenced in a study of graft-versus-host responses after intestinal transplantation. Here immunoSEQ multiplex PCR was the method, and the copy in TCRdb shows in-frame clones only, minus some. This table has about 51,000 clones, 80% to 90% appearing once. Their recognized antigens are unknown. The source material was unstimulated CD4+ T cells sorted from spleen or lymph node cells, sampled before transplant. The receptor source for this set is a human donor who was the organ donor for an intestinal transplant.

The V gene is TRBV6-5, the J gene TRBJ2-7, with D uncertain. Germline-derived CDR1 and CDR2 are MNHEY and SVGAGI. CDR3 size: 12 residues. V lost 5 bases, J lost 6 bases, and 11 bases lay in between. The CDR3, as DNA: TGTGCCAGCAGTGAAGTTTTAGCCGAGCAGTACTTC. Its protein product is CASSEVLAEQYF.

The CDR3 bases are TGTGCCAGCAGTTTAGCCGGGACAGGGTCCTACGAGCAGTACTTC. Residues: CASSLAGTGSYEQYF. V gene TRBV28 combines with J gene TRBJ2-7; 9 bases fit TRBD1. The germline CDR1 and CDR2 sequences are MDHEN and SYDVKM. V gave up 2 bases and J gave up 1 base; unmatched junction bases: 3. CDR3 length: 15 amino acids.

The chain links TRBV6-4 to TRBJ2-1; 7 bases fit TRBD1. The CDR3 is 15 amino acids. With V trimmed by 0 bases and J by 6 bases, 5 bases remained unmatched. Per the germline V gene, CDR1 is MRHNA and CDR2 is SNTAGT. The CDR3, as DNA: TGTGCCAGCAGTGACTCCTCAGGGGGTCCCAATGAGCAGTTCTTC. Its translation is CASSDSSGGPNEQFF.

The rearrangement joins TRBV29-1 to TRBJ2-7; 7 nucleotides line up with TRBD1. V shed 7 bases, J shed 0 bases, and the junction held 6 bases outside the gene matches. The V gene's germline CDR1 is SQVTM and CDR2 ANQGSEA. The CDR3 is 13 amino acids. The CDR3 coding sequence is TGCAGCGCCGGGACAGCTGGCTCCTACGAGCAGTACTTC. Translating gives CSAGTAGSYEQYF.

The chain joins TRBV5-3 to TRBJ1-5; tentative D call: TRBD1 (5 bases). TRBV5-3 is recorded as an ORF, its role being uncertain. V lost 3 bases and J 2 bases, leaving 12 bases between the germline ends. The CDR3 runs to 15 residues. The DNA of the CDR3 is TGTGCCAGAAGCTCACAGGAGAGCGGCAATCAGCCCCAGCATTTT. Protein sequence: CARSSQESGNQPQHF.

The rearrangement links TRBV5-4 to TRBJ2-1, with D uncertain. The CDR3 is 15 amino acids. CDR1 and CDR2 from the germline V gene are SGHNT and YYREEE (reference sequence). The V end lost 0 bases, the J end lost 5 bases, and 12 bases lay between the germline ends. The CDR3 coding sequence is TGTGCCAGCAGCTTGGGCGCCGGTCCCAACAATGAGCAGTTCTTC. It codes for CASSLGAGPNNEQFF.

This clone showed up just once. V usage is TRBV4-2 and J usage is TRBJ1-5, with 8 bases aligning to TRBD1. Germline V gene data show CDR1 as LGHNA and CDR2 as YNFKEQ. The CDR3 contains 17 residues. V shed 0 bases and J 2 bases; nucleotides not matched to a gene: 6. The DNA for the CDR3 is TGTGCCAGCAGCCAAGATCTGGGACAGGCCCGCAATCAGCCCCAGCATTTT. This codes for CASSQDLGQARNQPQHF.

This sequence joins TRBV6-5 and TRBJ2-1; 10 nucleotides line up with TRBD2. This CDR3 is 15 amino acids long. Trimming took 5 bases from V and 5 from J; bases not matched to a gene: 6. Germline V gives CDR1 MNHEY, CDR2 SVGAGI. The CDR3 DNA follows: TGTGCCAGCAGTCCCGGGACTAGCGCAAACAATGAGCAGTTCTTC. It yields the protein CASSPGTSANNEQFF.